The rows below give T cell receptor beta chains drawn from one sample of a study of post-analysis software for immune sequencing data. One entry per CDR3 protein results from TCRdb running MiXCR on the PCR reads. The sample consists of approximately 360,000 distinct CDR3 sequences, 30% to 45% of them appearing once. The specimen sequenced was blood. The source is a girl aged 5 to 17 with multiple sclerosis. Both conserved end residues are trimmed from each CDR3. Each record gives: J gene, V gene, CDR3 protein.

J: TRBJ2-4; V: TRBV11-2; CDR3: ASSLVASPTGNIQY
J: TRBJ2-7; V: TRBV6-6; CDR3: ASSYEGDYSYEQY
J: TRBJ2-1; V: TRBV5-1; CDR3: ASSSADEQF
J: TRBJ2-6; V: TRBV6-1; CDR3: ATQGSGANVLT
J: NA; V: TRBV20-1; CDR3: SASGPLSGDAYEQY
J: TRBJ1-2; V: TRBV7-9; CDR3: ASSPDGSPHYGYT
J: TRBJ1-1; V: TRBV6-1; CDR3: ASSRVAGKNEAF
J: TRBJ1-5; V: TRBV20-1; CDR3: SARDGQGVNQPQH
J: TRBJ2-7; V: TRBV7-2; CDR3: ASSLRRQGVSEQY
J: TRBJ2-6; V: TRBV29-1; CDR3: SLGRLAGHPSGANVLT
J: TRBJ2-7; V: TRBV11-2; CDR3: ASSVQVNEQY
J: TRBJ1-2; V: TRBV2; CDR3: ANDRDYGYT
J: TRBJ1-2; V: TRBV20-1; CDR3: SANKGAGYGYT
J: TRBJ2-3; V: TRBV5-1; CDR3: ASSPYSGGADTQY
J: TRBJ2-3; V: TRBV4-3; CDR3: AGSQDRGTSGGTDTQY
J: TRBJ2-7; V: TRBV20-1; CDR3: SASKTTRGPGHQY
J: NA; V: TRBV14; CDR3: ASSQAFGDHEQY
J: TRBJ2-1; V: TRBV3-1; CDR3: ASSPSGGVYNEQF
J: TRBJ2-7; V: TRBV12-3/TRBV12-4; CDR3: AGSSGATPYEQY
J: TRBJ2-1; V: TRBV12-3/TRBV12-4; CDR3: ASSADGSYNEQF
J: TRBJ2-1; V: TRBV28; CDR3: ASSLFGGLAGRLEQF
J: TRBJ2-7; V: TRBV7-9; CDR3: ASSALAETYEQY
J: TRBJ2-5; V: TRBV12-3/TRBV12-4; CDR3: ASRLFNGETQY
J: TRBJ2-5; V: TRBV5-4; CDR3: ASSLGVSGGVETQY
J: TRBJ2-1; V: TRBV4-1; CDR3: ASSQHRGVDNERF
J: TRBJ2-3; V: TRBV6-2/TRBV6-3; CDR3: ASSSRLTDTQY
J: TRBJ2-1; V: TRBV9; CDR3: ASSVGGGPYNEQF
J: TRBJ2-5; V: TRBV5-1; CDR3: ASSLDSGGAVKTQY
J: TRBJ2-5; V: TRBV29-1; CDR3: SVEPGYQETQY
J: TRBJ2-7; V: TRBV29-1; CDR3: SVVRVDGYEQY
J: TRBJ2-3; V: TRBV3-1; CDR3: ASSQLAGVETDTQY
J: TRBJ2-7; V: TRBV20-1; CDR3: SARPGTDSYEQY
J: TRBJ1-5; V: TRBV20-1; CDR3: SASVTDYSNQPQH
J: TRBJ2-7; V: TRBV5-1; CDR3: ASSLAGHKQY
J: TRBJ2-7; V: TRBV27; CDR3: ASSPGPGQRGGEQY
J: TRBJ1-6; V: TRBV5-1; CDR3: ASSLTDRGDSPLH
J: TRBJ1-2; V: TRBV7-9; CDR3: ASSLDPRDNPFHYGYT
J: TRBJ2-3; V: TRBV14; CDR3: ASSQGAETFPDTQY
J: TRBJ2-1; V: TRBV20-1; CDR3: SAPRTGTVYNEQF
J: TRBJ2-1; V: TRBV10-3; CDR3: AISLGGVDNEQF
J: TRBJ2-3; V: TRBV3-1; CDR3: ASSQNPGLATDTQY
J: TRBJ2-1; V: TRBV3-1; CDR3: ASSQDAGPRIGYNEQF
J: TRBJ1-2; V: TRBV20-1; CDR3: SAYREANYGYT
J: TRBJ2-3; V: TRBV29-1; CDR3: SVELGTLTTDTQY
J: TRBJ1-1; V: TRBV28; CDR3: ASSHTRNTEAF
J: TRBJ2-1; V: TRBV10-3; CDR3: AIKEGGALNEQF
J: TRBJ2-7; V: TRBV12-3/TRBV12-4; CDR3: ASSLPSGGDNEQY
J: TRBJ2-3; V: TRBV11-2; CDR3: ASSLGASGGTDTQY
J: TRBJ2-1; V: TRBV27; CDR3: ASSPLWASSYNEQF